These 15 T cell receptor beta chains were all obtained from the same sample, sequenced in a study of blood T cell repertoires in COVID-19. The repertoire was sequenced with immunoSEQ multiplex PCR; TCRdb's copy has only in-frame clones and lacks some. Here the sample spans approximately 440,000 clones, roughly 87% being singletons. Material for sequencing was PBMCs or T cells enriched from blood (not recorded which). The receptors stem from a woman aged 18 to 35 who had recovered from COVID-19.

This chain links TRBV5-6 with TRBJ1-2, with 12 bases identical to TRBD1. Germline CDR1 and CDR2: SGHDT and YYEEEE. The CDR3 sequence is 15 residues long. The J segment lost 8 bases and the V segment lost 3 bases, leaving 8 bases of the junction unmatched. The CDR3 bases are TGTGCCAGCAGCTCGCCGGGACAGGGGGCTCAGGGCTACACCTTC. Amino acids: CASSSPGQGAQGYTF.

The chain uses TRBV12-3 or TRBV12-4 and TRBJ1-1; D unresolved. The CDR3 consists of 13 residues. Trimming removed 3 bases from V and 2 bases from J, with 7 bases in between. The CDR3 protein is CASSFYTNTEAFF. CDR3 bases: TGTGCCAGCAGTTTTTACACCAACACTGAAGCTTTCTTT.

This clone occurred a few times. V usage is TRBV5-4 and J usage is TRBJ2-5, with D possibly being TRBD1 (6 bases). The V and J ends lost 10 bases and 5 bases respectively, with 18 bases between them. CDR1 SGHNT and CDR2 YYREEE come from the germline V gene (reference sequence). CDR3 length equals 13 residues. The chain's CDR3 is CAGLLQGEETQYF. CDR3 nucleotide sequence: TGTGCCGGCCTACTACAGGGTGAGGAGACCCAGTACTTC. Variable domain in full (rest from reference TRBV5-4 and TRBJ2-5): ETGVTQSPTHLIKTRGQQVTLRCSSQSGHNTVSWYQQALGQGPQFIFQYYREEENGRGNFPPRFSGLQFPNYSSELNVNALELDDSALYLCAGLLQGEETQYFGPGTRLLVL.

J is TRBJ1-4 and V is TRBV30; D gene uncertain. Trimming left V 2 bases short and J 8 bases short, with 12 bases between. Per the germline V gene, CDR1 is GTSNPN and CDR2 is SVGIG (reference sequence). The CDR3 runs 13 residues. CDR3 sequence reads: CAWSRSTGEKLFF. DNA for the CDR3: TGTGCCTGGAGTAGGTCAACGGGGGAAAAACTGTTTTTT.

This rearrangement joins TRBV2 to TRBJ1-5, with 9 positions matching TRBD1. Trimming took 1 base from V and 5 from J; bases not matched to a gene: 0. The CDR3 runs 14 residues. Germline V gene sequence: CDR1 SNHLY, CDR2 FYNNEI. CDR3 nucleotides: TGTGCCAGCAGTGAAGGGACAGGGGATCAGCCCCAGCATTTT. This codes for CASSEGTGDQPQHF.

Only a few counts were recorded for this clone. The rearrangement links TRBV2 to TRBJ2-5; TRBD2 matches at 8 bases. J was trimmed by 5 bases and V by 5 bases; bases with no gene match: 10. Germline-derived CDR1 and CDR2 are SNHLY and FYNNEI. The CDR3 spans 15 residues. The CDR3 DNA is TGTGCCAGCAGTCCTCTCGGGACTAGAGACGAGACCCAGTACTTC. It is translated as CASSPLGTRDETQYF.

The CDR3: CASSLMLAAGELFF. CDR3 coding DNA: TGCGCCAGCAGCCTGATGCTAGCGGCCGGGGAGCTGTTTTTT. The rearrangement links TRBV5-1 to TRBJ2-2; 7 bases fit TRBD2. This CDR3 region has 14 residues. Germline lookup yields CDR1 SGHRS and CDR2 YFSETQ. V lost 4 bases to trimming and J lost 6 bases; unmatched junction nucleotides: 6.

The chain combines TRBV7-2 with TRBJ2-3, with TRBD2 identical over 8 bases. Germline loops: CDR1 SGHTA, CDR2 FQGNSA. Trimming at V came to 8 bases and at J to 4 bases, leaving 8 bases not matched to a gene. CDR3 size: 14 residues. The chain's CDR3 is CASRRGGSADTQYF. The CDR3 coding sequence is TGTGCCAGCCGACGGGGGGGCAGCGCAGATACGCAGTATTTT.

V and J are TRBV5-1 and TRBJ2-3; the D gene is possibly TRBD1 (5 bases). CDR1 is SGHRS, CDR2 YFSETQ, per germline. The CDR3 consists of 11 residues. With 3 bases removed from V and 6 bases from J, the gap between germline ends came to 5 bases. CDR3 sequence reads: CASSWGDTQYF. CDR3 DNA: TGCGCCAGCAGCTGGGGCGATACGCAGTATTTT.

The chain recombines TRBV4-2 with TRBJ2-1; 8 bases are shared with TRBD2. The CDR3 length is 16 residues. The J segment lost 7 bases and the V segment lost 3 bases, leaving 11 bases of the junction unmatched. Germline V gene sequence: CDR1 LGHNA, CDR2 YNFKEQ. CDR3: CASSHLFSGGGNEQFF. CDR3 nucleotide sequence: TGTGCCAGCAGCCACCTTTTCAGCGGGGGAGGGAATGAGCAGTTCTTC.

This chain joins TRBV2 and TRBJ1-1, with no clear D. CDR3 length: 14 residues. With 4 bases removed from V and 0 bases from J, the gap between germline ends came to 9 bases. In germline, CDR1 is SNHLY, CDR2 FYNNEI. The CDR3 DNA is TGTGCCAGCAGTGTGGAGAGTTTGAACACTGAAGCTTTCTTT. It yields the protein CASSVESLNTEAFF.

V usage is TRBV30 and J usage is TRBJ2-2; 7 bases agree with TRBD1. The CDR3 consists of 14 residues. Losses at the gene ends were 0 bases for V and 5 bases for J; bases not matched to a gene: 3. Germline V gene lookup returns CDR1 GTSNPN and CDR2 SVGIG (reference sequence). The CDR3 is CAWSVTGTTGELFF. For the CDR3, the DNA is TGTGCCTGGAGTGTGACAGGGACGACCGGGGAGCTGTTTTTT. Full variable domain (rest looked up from reference TRBV30 and TRBJ2-2): SQTIHQWPATLVQPVGSPLSLECTVEGTSNPNLYWYRQAAGRGLQLLFYSVGIGQISSEVPQNLSASRPQDRQFILSSKKLLLSDSGFYLCAWSVTGTTGELFFGEGSRLTVL.

The chain uses TRBV15 and TRBJ1-2; the D is unclear. The germline CDR1 and CDR2 sequences are LNHNV and YYDKDF (reference sequence). The germline V and J ends were trimmed by 5 bases and 2 bases, with 15 bases remaining between them. The CDR3 sequence is 15 residues long. CDR3 nucleotides: TGTGCCACCAGCCCCAAAACAGCCGTAAACTATGGCTACACCTTC. This codes for CATSPKTAVNYGYTF.

The chain links TRBV7-8 to TRBJ2-7; tentative D call: TRBD1 (6 bases). Germline V CDR1 and CDR2: SGHVS, FQNEAQ. V lost 5 bases and J 4 bases, leaving 27 bases between the germline ends. The CDR3 loop spans 18 amino acids. The chain's CDR3 is CASSLGQPNLYTAYEQYF. CDR3 coding DNA: TGTGCCAGCAGCCTTGGACAGCCGAACCTATACACAGCGTACGAGCAGTACTTC.

The chain has TRBV12-3 or TRBV12-4 and TRBJ1-2, with D possibly being TRBD1 (6 bases). This CDR3 spans 13 amino acids. The V gene lost 7 bases and the J gene lost 3 bases, with 12 bases spanning the gap. CDR3 sequence: CASTNAGDYGYTF. The CDR3 region has the DNA TGTGCCAGCACAAATGCAGGGGACTATGGCTACACCTTC.